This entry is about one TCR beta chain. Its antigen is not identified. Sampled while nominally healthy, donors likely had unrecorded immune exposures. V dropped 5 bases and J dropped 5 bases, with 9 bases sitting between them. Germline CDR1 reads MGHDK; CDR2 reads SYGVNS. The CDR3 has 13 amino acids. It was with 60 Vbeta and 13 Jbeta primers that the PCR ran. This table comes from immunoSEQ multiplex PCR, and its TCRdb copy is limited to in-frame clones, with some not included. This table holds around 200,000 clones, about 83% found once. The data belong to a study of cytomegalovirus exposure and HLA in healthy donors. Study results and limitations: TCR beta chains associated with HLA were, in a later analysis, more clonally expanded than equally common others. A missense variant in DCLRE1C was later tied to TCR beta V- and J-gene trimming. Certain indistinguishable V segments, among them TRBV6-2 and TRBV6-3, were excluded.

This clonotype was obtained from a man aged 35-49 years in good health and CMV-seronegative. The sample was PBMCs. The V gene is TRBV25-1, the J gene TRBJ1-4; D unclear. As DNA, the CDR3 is TGTGCCAGCAGTAGAAAACAGAATGAAAAACTGTTTTTT. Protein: CASSRKQNEKLFF. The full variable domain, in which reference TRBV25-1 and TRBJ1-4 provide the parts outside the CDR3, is EADIYQTPRYLVIGTGKKITLECSQTMGHDKMYWYQQDPGMELHLIHYSYGVNSTEKGDLSSESTVSRIRTEHFPLTLESARPSHTSQYLCASSRKQNEKLFFGSGTQLSVL.